This is a list of T cell receptor beta chains from one sample in a study of technical replicates of blood from a handful of donors. The assay was immunoSEQ multiplex PCR, and TCRdb's table has in-frame clones only and misses some. The sample carries 65,000 to 90,000 clones, 98% recorded once. The specimen was T cells isolated from PBMCs. The receptor set was obtained from a human donor in good health. Each CDR3 is given with its conserved first and last residue. The D gene is left open where the match is weak.

j_call: TRBJ2-1; d_call: .; v_call: TRBV9; cdr3_aa: CASSVALRVEQFF; cdr3_nt: TGTGCCAGCAGCGTAGCACTGCGGGTTGAGCAGTTCTTC
j_call: TRBJ2-1; d_call: .; v_call: TRBV5-6; cdr3_aa: CASSLFGSSYNEQFF; cdr3_nt: TGTGCCAGCAGCTTGTTCGGGAGCTCCTACAATGAGCAGTTCTTC
j_call: TRBJ1-4; d_call: .; v_call: TRBV30; cdr3_aa: CAWGLRGTNEKLFF; cdr3_nt: TGTGCCTGGGGGCTACGGGGTACTAATGAAAAACTGTTTTTT
j_call: TRBJ1-5; d_call: .; v_call: TRBV7-9; cdr3_aa: CASSLDTHQPQHF; cdr3_nt: TGTGCCAGCAGCCTGGACACTCATCAGCCCCAGCATTTT
j_call: TRBJ2-5; d_call: TRBD1; v_call: TRBV11-3; cdr3_aa: CASSSSTGGWQETQYF; cdr3_nt: TGTGCCAGCAGCTCGTCGACAGGGGGTTGGCAAGAGACCCAGTACTTC
j_call: TRBJ2-7; d_call: TRBD1; v_call: TRBV6-5; cdr3_aa: CATSRTGVGEQYF; cdr3_nt: TGTGCCACCTCCAGAACAGGGGTTGGGGAGCAGTACTTC
j_call: TRBJ2-2; d_call: .; v_call: TRBV28; cdr3_aa: CASRWRSNTGELFF; cdr3_nt: TGTGCCAGCAGGTGGCGGTCCAACACCGGGGAGCTGTTTTTT
j_call: TRBJ2-7; d_call: .; v_call: TRBV27; cdr3_aa: CASSFVLSYEQYF; cdr3_nt: TGTGCCAGCAGTTTCGTTCTATCTTACGAGCAGTACTTC
j_call: TRBJ2-7; d_call: TRBD1; v_call: TRBV10-3; cdr3_aa: CAIRPGTGGYEQYF; cdr3_nt: TGTGCCATCAGACCCGGGACAGGGGGCTACGAGCAGTACTTC
j_call: TRBJ2-1; d_call: .; v_call: TRBV10-3; cdr3_aa: CAISESGGFYNEQFF; cdr3_nt: TGTGCCATCAGTGAAAGTGGCGGGTTTTACAATGAGCAGTTCTTC
j_call: TRBJ1-5; d_call: .; v_call: TRBV25-1; cdr3_aa: CASSDPGSNQPQHF; cdr3_nt: TGTGCCAGCAGTGATCCGGGAAGCAATCAGCCCCAGCATTTT
j_call: TRBJ2-2; d_call: TRBD2; v_call: TRBV19; cdr3_aa: CASTPGLETGELFF; cdr3_nt: TGTGCCAGTACACCGGGACTAGAGACCGGGGAGCTGTTTTTT
j_call: TRBJ2-7; d_call: TRBD1; v_call: TRBV6-5; cdr3_aa: CASSRWTGAFNEQYF; cdr3_nt: TGTGCCAGCAGCCGGTGGACAGGTGCTTTTAACGAGCAGTACTTC
j_call: TRBJ1-2; d_call: .; v_call: TRBV18; cdr3_aa: CASSPQSAPNYGYTF; cdr3_nt: TGTGCCAGCTCACCACAGAGCGCTCCGAACTATGGCTACACCTTC
j_call: TRBJ2-7; d_call: .; v_call: TRBV28; cdr3_aa: CASSGTGTPYEQYF; cdr3_nt: TGTGCCAGCAGTGGCACCGGGACACCCTACGAGCAGTACTTC
j_call: TRBJ1-3; d_call: .; v_call: TRBV7-9; cdr3_aa: CASSFPGLENTIYF; cdr3_nt: TGTGCCAGCAGCTTTCCGGGACTTGAAAACACCATATATTTT
j_call: TRBJ1-5; d_call: .; v_call: TRBV11-2; cdr3_aa: CASSPGSNQPQHF; cdr3_nt: TGTGCCAGCAGCCCGGGGAGTAATCAGCCCCAGCATTTT
j_call: TRBJ2-1; d_call: TRBD2; v_call: TRBV5-1; cdr3_aa: CASNLAGLVRYNEQFF; cdr3_nt: TGCGCCAGCAACTTAGCGGGACTTGTCCGCTACAATGAGCAGTTCTTC
j_call: TRBJ1-4; d_call: .; v_call: TRBV2; cdr3_aa: CASRGSRSTNEKLFF; cdr3_nt: TGTGCCAGCAGGGGGAGTAGGTCAACTAATGAAAAACTGTTTTTT
j_call: TRBJ2-1; d_call: TRBD2; v_call: TRBV28; cdr3_aa: CASTPSGSLNEQFF; cdr3_nt: TGTGCCAGCACCCCTAGCGGGAGTCTGAATGAGCAGTTCTTC
j_call: TRBJ2-2; d_call: .; v_call: TRBV6-1; cdr3_aa: CASSWGPGELFF; cdr3_nt: TGTGCCAGCAGTTGGGGGCCCGGGGAGCTGTTTTTT
j_call: TRBJ2-7; d_call: TRBD2; v_call: TRBV6-1; cdr3_aa: CASKPGGSYEQYF; cdr3_nt: TGTGCCAGCAAACCGGGAGGCAGCTACGAGCAGTACTTC